These T cell receptor beta chains were read from a single sample in a study of identical twins. TCRdb analysed the 5' RACE reads with MiXCR anew, one entry per CDR3 protein. There are roughly 1.6 million distinct CDR3 sequences in the sample; roughly a third occur only once, and around 0.3% lies in the top ten. Source material: cord blood. These receptors came from a newborn girl in good health. The CDR3 runs from the conserved cysteine through the conserved F or W. A D gene is named only where the DNA matches it firmly.

V	J	D	CDR3
TRBV27	TRBJ2-1	-	CASSLGIRGGRYNEQFF
TRBV27	TRBJ2-7	-	CASSFNRIFQDKREQYF
TRBV20-1	TRBJ2-7	TRBD1	CSARKQGIRDEQYF
TRBV27	TRBJ1-3	-	CAIHGRPESSGNTIYF
TRBV7-9	TRBJ2-1	-	CASSQTSRVLGYDNEQFF
TRBV29-1	TRBJ2-1	-	CSAHPRGVDIYNEQFF
TRBV20-1	-	TRBD2	CSARDWASGYNEQYF
TRBV9	TRBJ2-1	-	CASSVDGSANEQFF
TRBV10-3	TRBJ2-7	-	CAISEGGYEQYF
TRBV29-1	TRBJ1-2	TRBD1	CSVAPTGGHYGYTF
TRBV27	TRBJ1-2	-	CASRGTSNYGYTF
TRBV6-5	TRBJ2-3	TRBD1	CASNKQGPDTQYF
TRBV25-1	TRBJ2-1	-	CASSAGPPWNEQFF
TRBV7-6	TRBJ2-1	TRBD2	CASSPTTSGASHNEQFF
TRBV20-1	TRBJ2-3	-	CSASGEWTDTQYF
TRBV28	TRBJ2-6	-	CASTERSHSGANVLTF
TRBV20-1	TRBJ1-5	-	CSAINGANQPQHF
TRBV20-1	TRBJ2-3	-	CSAAPIGIPLGTDTQYF
TRBV5-1	TRBJ2-3	-	CASSSIAAGTDTQYF
TRBV6-4	TRBJ2-5	TRBD1	CAETDREETQYF
TRBV10-3	TRBJ1-2	TRBD1	CAISDRQGLYGYTF
TRBV12-3/TRBV12-4	TRBJ2-7	-	CASSKTGLPDEQYF
TRBV5-1	-	TRBD1	CASSVAGTGGEQYF
TRBV28	TRBJ2-5	-	CASSALGGEETQYF
TRBV21-1	TRBJ2-4	-	CASSKEGGGAVAKNIQYF
TRBV11-2	TRBJ1-1	TRBD1	CASSSGQAEWNTEAFF
TRBV5-1	TRBJ2-7	-	CASRPDDLSYEQYF
TRBV29-1	TRBJ2-3	-	CSGASTDTQYF
TRBV7-9	-	TRBD2	CASSSSGRPGNEQYF